The 21 T cell receptor beta chains presented below share a single source sample, sequenced in a study of regulatory T cells in long-lasting Graves disease (dated by TCRdb to 2020 to 2023). The sample's time point, from its label and the paper: newly diagnosed GD, antithyroid drugs for less than 3 months. RNA was extracted from PBMCs in TRIzol for both TCR sequencing and RNA sequencing. The receptor library was made with multiplex PCR. Data came from an Illumina HiSeq 4000. To build TCR beta libraries, CDR3 regions were amplified by Arm-PCR using iRepertoire HTBI primers. Starting from the raw public reads, TCRdb applied fastp trimming at Q25, assembled clones with MiXCR and retained in-frame beta chains. Entries are consolidated by CDR3 protein sequence, retaining the most common genes and DNA. This sample is represented by 400,000 to 500,000 distinct CDR3 sequences; about 15% of them were singletons. 16% of the sample is in the top ten clones.

These data were also reused for a study on T cells in Graves' hyperthyroidism and ophthalmopathy.

Sequenced here: peripheral blood mononuclear cells (PBMCs), sampled at new diagnosis, from a patient treated with antithyroid drugs. These receptors all come from a woman aged 25 to 39 with Graves disease. Donor details come from another sample of the same person, matched by shared clones.

This clonotype has ten or more counts. The gene calls are TRBV5-6 and TRBJ2-1; perhaps TRBD1 as D (5 bases). Trimming took 1 base from V and 8 from J, leaving 16 bases between them. This CDR3 comprises 15 residues. The germline V gene has CDR1 SGHDT and CDR2 YYEEEE. CDR3 DNA sequence: TGTGCCAGCAGCTTGATGGGGCCCCAATGGGATGAGCAGTTCTTC. Amino acids: CASSLMGPQWDEQFF.

This clonotype was counted at least ten times. This chain joins TRBV3-1 and TRBJ2-1; a weak D match, TRBD1 (5 bases). V was trimmed by 1 base and J by 4 bases, leaving 8 bases between them. The V gene's germline CDR1 is LGHDT and CDR2 YNNKEL (reference sequence). The CDR3 runs to 14 residues. The CDR3 sequence is CASSQVGVYNEQFF. The CDR3 coding sequence is TGTGCCAGCAGCCAAGTAGGGGTTTACAATGAGCAGTTCTTC.

This clonotype was observed many times. The gene calls are TRBV28 and TRBJ2-7, with TRBD1 matching over 8 bases. This CDR3 contains 15 residues. Germline CDR1 and CDR2: MDHEN and SYDVKM. With V trimmed by 3 bases and J by 7 bases, 11 bases remained unmatched. The CDR3 here is CASSLGGTGGREQYF. The CDR3 DNA reads as TGTGCCAGCAGTTTGGGTGGGACAGGTGGCAGGGAGCAGTACTTC. Full variable domain (missing parts from reference TRBV28 and TRBJ2-7): DVKVTQSSRYLVKRTGEKVFLECVQDMDHENMFWYRQDPGLGLRLIYFSYDVKMKEKGDIPEGYSVSREKKERFSLILESASTNQTSMYLCASSLGGTGGREQYFGPGTRLTVT.

This chain connects TRBV6-1 to TRBJ2-1, with no clear D. The J call is in doubt because the DNA end fits TRBJ2-5 better. The length of the CDR3 is 10 residues. Looked up from germline, CDR1 is MNHNS and CDR2 is SASEGT. The CDR3 sequence: CATLHITQYF. CDR3 in DNA: TGTGCCACCCTCCATATAACCCAGTACTTC.

The chain carries TRBV27 and TRBJ2-1; TRBD2 is a possible D gene (6 bases). This CDR3 is 15 amino acids long. The V and J ends lost 0 bases and 7 bases respectively, with 13 bases between them. Germline CDR1 MNHEY, CDR2 SMNVEV (reference sequence). The CDR3: CASSLSGFAGNEQFF. The CDR3 coding sequence is TGTGCCAGCAGTTTATCAGGATTCGCGGGAAATGAGCAGTTCTTC.

CDR3 bases: TGTGCCAGCAGCTCCGGACTAGCGGGAGGTTTAAACACCGGGGAGCTGTTTTTT. It codes for CASSSGLAGGLNTGELFF. The chain joins TRBV5-6 to TRBJ2-2, with TRBD2 identical over 14 bases. Trimming took 3 bases from V and 2 from J; bases not matched to a gene: 6. The germline CDR1 and CDR2 sequences are SGHDT and YYEEEE. This CDR3 spans 18 amino acids.

This clonotype was counted only a few times. The V call is TRBV13, the J call TRBJ2-1; 10 bases fit TRBD2. V lost 3 bases, J lost 2 bases, and 4 bases stayed unmatched. The CDR3 is 16 residues long. The germline CDR1 and CDR2 sequences are PRHDT and FYEKMQ (reference sequence). The CDR3 loop reads CASSFLAGVAYNEQFF. CDR3 coding DNA: TGTGCCAGCAGCTTTCTAGCGGGAGTGGCCTACAATGAGCAGTTCTTC.

This clonotype was seen only a few times. The V call is TRBV7-2, the J call TRBJ2-7; unclear D gene. Germline loops: CDR1 SGHTA, CDR2 FQGNSA. The CDR3 loop spans 14 amino acids. Trimming shortened V by 1 base and J by 2 bases, and 9 bases separated the two germline ends. The CDR3 sequence: CASSLDSSAYEQYF. The CDR3 DNA reads TGTGCCAGCAGCTTAGACAGCTCAGCCTACGAGCAGTACTTC.

This clonotype was seen at least ten times. The chain joins TRBV20-1 to TRBJ2-7; 9 bases line up with TRBD2. The V gene end was trimmed by 3 bases and the J gene end by 6 bases; junction bases not matched to a gene: 9. Germline CDR1 and CDR2: DFQATT and SNEGSKA (reference sequence). The CDR3 covers 14 residues. The chain's CDR3 is CSARTSGHGVEQYF. CDR3 in DNA: TGCAGTGCTAGGACTAGCGGCCATGGGGTCGAGCAGTACTTC.

The chain uses TRBV12-3 or TRBV12-4 and TRBJ2-3; a possible D gene is TRBD2 (5 bases). The CDR3 consists of 14 residues. V lost 6 bases and J lost 6, with 16 bases in between. This CDR3 reads CASSRSLSGDTQYF. Here the CDR3 DNA reads TGTGCCAGCAGCCGATCATTATCGGGGGATACGCAGTATTTT.

The chain joins TRBV5-6 to TRBJ1-2; 7 positions match TRBD1. Germline V lookup: CDR1 SGHDT, CDR2 YYEEEE. The CDR3 totals 14 residues. Unmatched junction bases numbered 5, after V lost 4 bases and J lost 2 bases. The CDR3 DNA reads as TGTGCCAGCAGCACAGGACAGGCGAACTATGGCTACACCTTC. It specifies CASSTGQANYGYTF. The full variable domain, its missing parts supplied by reference TRBV5-6 and TRBJ1-2, is DAGVTQSPTHLIKTRGQQVTLRCSPKSGHDTVSWYQQALGQGPQFIFQYYEEEERQRGNFPDRFSGHQFPNYSSELNVNALLLGDSALYLCASSTGQANYGYTFGSGTRLTVV.

This clonotype was seen ten or more times. The rearrangement uses TRBV28 and TRBJ1-1; no firm D call. CDR1 is MDHEN and CDR2 is SYDVKM in the germline V gene. Deletions cut 4 bases from V and 0 bases from J, with 12 bases between. CDR3 length: 15 residues. As DNA, the CDR3 is TGTGCCAGCAGTTCCCCCGAAGGCCTGAACACTGAAGCTTTCTTT. Residues: CASSSPEGLNTEAFF. The entire variable domain, with the rest obtained from reference TRBV28 and TRBJ1-1, is as follows: DVKVTQSSRYLVKRTGEKVFLECVQDMDHENMFWYRQDPGLGLRLIYFSYDVKMKEKGDIPEGYSVSREKKERFSLILESASTNQTSMYLCASSSPEGLNTEAFFGQGTRLTVV.

Note on this clonotype: Just one base apart from a much larger clone, this may be a read error. The rearrangement links TRBV6-4 to TRBJ2-1, with D hard to call. V was cut by 5 bases and J by 10 bases, with 12 bases left in between. The CDR3 covers 12 residues. Germline V lookup: CDR1 MRHNA, CDR2 SNTAGT. This CDR3 is CASSPRKSEQFF. The CDR3 DNA follows: TGTGCCAGCAGTCCGAGAAAGAGCGAGCAGTTCTTC.

This clonotype was counted once. This chain connects TRBV10-3 to TRBJ1-5; D not resolved. V was clipped by 6 bases and J by 4 bases, with 7 bases between them. The CDR3 totals 12 residues. Per germline, CDR1 ENHRY and CDR2 SYGVKD. The CDR3 nucleotides are TGTGCCATCAGGCAGGAAAATCAGCCCCAGCATTTT. This gives the protein CAIRQENQPQHF.

This clonotype was observed at least ten times. The V call is TRBV5-1, the J call TRBJ1-2, with TRBD1 as a possible D gene (5 bases). CDR1 is SGHRS, CDR2 YFSETQ, per germline. This CDR3 region has 13 residues. Between the trimmed V and J ends, which lost 3 bases and 8 bases, there was a span of 14 bases. For the CDR3, the DNA is TGCGCCAGCAGCTCACGGACAATCGACGGCTACACCTTC. The encoded protein is CASSSRTIDGYTF.

This clonotype was seen many times. The chain couples TRBV12-3 or TRBV12-4 to TRBJ2-2; D unresolved. With 3 bases removed from V and 2 bases from J, the gap between germline ends came to 13 bases. This CDR3 is 16 amino acids long. CDR3 in DNA: TGTGCCAGCAGTTTCCTAACTCCAACTAACACCGGGGAGCTGTTTTTT. Translation: CASSFLTPTNTGELFF.

The genes are TRBV13 and TRBJ2-5; 13 positions match TRBD2. The DNA end favors TRBJ2-1, so the J call may be wrong. Germline lookup yields CDR1 PRHDT and CDR2 FYEKMQ (reference sequence). This CDR3 is 16 amino acids long. The CDR3 is CASSLRTSGSAGEQFF. The CDR3 DNA follows: TGTGCCAGCAGCTTAAGGACTAGCGGGAGTGCGGGAGAGCAGTTCTTC.

The chain combines TRBV6-2 or TRBV6-3 with TRBJ2-3; 11 nucleotides align to TRBD2. Germline values: CDR1 MNHEY, CDR2 SVGEGT. Trimming cost V 8 bases and J 3 bases; bases outside gene matches: 7. The CDR3 is 15 amino acids. Written as DNA, the CDR3 is TGTGCCAGCTTAGCGGGAGGGCCGAAAACAGATACGCAGTATTTT. The encoded protein is CASLAGGPKTDTQYF.

For this clonotype: With a much larger clone just one base away, this may be a read error. This chain connects TRBV20-1 to TRBJ1-5; D gene unclear. Germline V gene lookup returns CDR1 DFQATT and CDR2 SNEGSKA (reference sequence). V shed 5 bases and J shed 3 bases, with 11 bases lying between them. This CDR3 contains 13 residues. As DNA, the CDR3 is TGCAGTGCTCAGGAAACCCCCAATCAGCCCCAGCATTTT. Its translation is CSAQETPNQPQHF.

The chain carries TRBV30 and TRBJ1-2, with D unclear. The CDR3 covers 13 residues. Trimming removed 1 base at V and 1 base at J, with 7 bases between. CDR1 and CDR2 from the germline V gene are GTSNPN and SVGIG (reference sequence). For the CDR3, the DNA is TGTGCCTGGAGTGAGGCTATTAACTATGGCTACACCTTC. This encodes CAWSEAINYGYTF.

The chain links TRBV19 to TRBJ2-4, with D possibly TRBD1 on 5 matching bases. The DNA end is more similar to TRBJ1-2, so the J call may be wrong. CDR1 LNHDA and CDR2 SQIVND come from the germline V gene (reference sequence). CDR3 size: 14 residues. The CDR3 here is CASSTDSHPLGYTF. The CDR3 nucleotides read TGTGCCAGTAGTACCGACAGCCACCCACTCGGCTACACCTTC.